A single sample is the source of the 12 T cell receptor beta chains below, sequenced in a study of CD8+CD57+ T cells in acquired aplastic anemia. All patients picked for sequencing had shown, by flow cytometry, an expansion of CD8+CD57+ cells. For CDR3 and TCR beta VDJ profiling, genomic DNA was the template used. TCRdb independently ran MiXCR on the reads; one entry per CDR3 protein. The repertoire holds 450,000 to 550,000 distinct CDR3 sequences, with more than 25% as singletons. Source material: sorted CD4+, CD8+, or CD8+CD57+ T cells (not recorded which) from PBMCs. The source of these receptors is a human donor with aplastic anemia.

At least ten counts were recorded for this clonotype. The chain has TRBV19 and TRBJ2-2; no definite D call. V lost 0 bases and J 8 bases, leaving 10 bases between the germline ends. This CDR3 spans 14 amino acids. Germline assignment: CDR1 LNHDA and CDR2 SQIVND (reference sequence). CDR3 amino acids: CASSIEGRGGELFF. Here the CDR3 DNA reads TGTGCCAGTAGTATAGAAGGCAGAGGAGGGGAGCTGTTTTTT.

This clonotype was counted a few times. This clone may be a read error of a much larger clone one base away. This chain's CDR3 is CAGSQGWGSPLHF. CDR3 nucleotides: TGTGCCGGCAGCCAAGGTTGGGGTTCACCCCTCCACTTT. The rearrangement uses TRBV14 and TRBJ1-6, with unresolved D. CDR1 SGHDN and CDR2 FVKESK come from the germline V gene. This CDR3 spans 13 amino acids.

The chain uses TRBV5-4 and TRBJ2-3; 16 bases match TRBD2. Germline lookup yields CDR1 SGHNT and CDR2 YYREEE (reference sequence). With 0 bases clipped from V and 3 bases from J, the junction kept 4 bases outside the gene matches. The length of the CDR3 is 18 residues. CDR3 nucleotides: TGTGCCAGCAGCTTGGCGGGACTAGCGGGAGGGCGTACAGATACGCAGTATTTT. It yields the protein CASSLAGLAGGRTDTQYF.

J is TRBJ2-7 and V is TRBV29-1; 10 bases are shared with TRBD1. V shed 5 bases and J 3 bases; nucleotides not matched to a gene: 4. Per germline, CDR1 SQVTM and CDR2 ANQGSEA. CDR3 length: 13 amino acids. The CDR3 DNA reads TGCAGCGTTTCTGGGACAGGGGACTACGAGCAGTACTTC. This encodes CSVSGTGDYEQYF.

The gene calls are TRBV15 and TRBJ2-5, with 7 bases lining up with TRBD2. V lost 10 bases and J lost 5; bases outside the gene matches: 13. Germline loops: CDR1 LNHNV, CDR2 YYDKDF (reference sequence). This CDR3 is built from 14 residues. CDR3 loop: CASRRTRGKETQYF. CDR3 DNA sequence: TGTGCCAGCAGAAGGACTAGGGGAAAGGAGACCCAGTACTTC.

The chain links TRBV6-1 to TRBJ2-1; 7 bases agree with TRBD2. The J segment lost 2 bases and the V segment lost 2 bases, leaving 6 bases of the junction unmatched. This CDR3 region has 16 residues. Per the germline V gene, CDR1 is MNHNS and CDR2 is SASEGT. In nucleotides, the CDR3 is TGTGCCAGCAGTGAACAGACTAGCAGTCCCTACAATGAGCAGTTCTTC. Protein sequence: CASSEQTSSPYNEQFF.

This chain uses TRBV4-1 with TRBJ2-5; D may be TRBD1 (6 bases). This CDR3 has 15 residues. Germline V gene lookup returns CDR1 MGHRA and CDR2 YSYEKL. Trimming removed 4 bases at V and 2 bases at J, with 14 bases between. The CDR3, as DNA: TGCGCCAGCAGCCCTCAGGGGTTCGATCAAGAGACCCAGTACTTC. It translates to CASSPQGFDQETQYF.

The chain recombines TRBV19 with TRBJ1-5; 8 bases are shared with TRBD1. Germline V gives CDR1 LNHDA, CDR2 SQIVND (reference sequence). The CDR3 is made up of 17 amino acids. V lost 3 bases to trimming and J lost 1 base; unmatched junction nucleotides: 8. The CDR3 bases are TGTGCCAGTAGTATTTGGTCCGGACAGGGAAGCAATCAGCCCCAGCATTTT. This gives the protein CASSIWSGQGSNQPQHF.

The V and J genes are TRBV7-9 and TRBJ2-5; 7 positions agree with TRBD1. The J call may be in error: the DNA end matches TRBJ2-7 better. The length of the CDR3 is 14 residues. The germline V gene encodes CDR1 SEHNR and CDR2 FQNEAQ (reference sequence). The CDR3 coding sequence is TGTGCCATCAGTTTTCCGGACAGGCCCTACGAGCAGTACTTC. It specifies CAISFPDRPYEQYF.

This clonotype was detected many times. The rearrangement joins TRBV20-1 to TRBJ1-3; D is uncertain. The V end was cut by 4 bases, the J end by 6 bases, with 10 bases between. The CDR3 is 12 amino acids. Germline CDR1 and CDR2: DFQATT and SNEGSKA (reference sequence). The CDR3 DNA follows: TGCAGTGCTAAGGTTCAGGCAAACACCATATATTTT. It specifies CSAKVQANTIYF.

The V and J genes are TRBV21-1 and TRBJ2-5. TRBV21-1 is a pseudogene locus. The CDR3 consists of 13 residues. The CDR3 protein is CASSLVRLETQYF. DNA for the CDR3: TGTGCCAGCAGCCTTGTCAGATTGGAGACCCAGTACTTC.

This chain uses TRBV7-3 with TRBJ2-3; the D is unclear. The CDR3 runs to 13 residues. The germline gives CDR1 SGHTA, CDR2 FQGTGA. Trimming pared 5 bases from V and 1 base from J, leaving 7 bases between. The chain's CDR3 is CASSQRGTDTQYF. The CDR3 bases are TGTGCCAGCAGCCAGAGAGGCACAGATACGCAGTATTTT.